A single sample is the source of the 8 T cell receptor beta chains below, sequenced in a study of shared clonotypes between healthy human individuals. The repertoire was sequenced with immunoSEQ multiplex PCR; TCRdb's copy has only in-frame clones and lacks some. The table has hundreds of thousands of clones, about 74% seen once. The specimen sequenced was memory CD4+ T cells sorted from blood. Described subset: CD45RA-negative fraction. The receptors derive from a woman in her twenties or thirties in good health.

CDR3 residues: CASYSVGSNQPQHF. The CDR3 DNA reads as TGTGCCAGTTATTCAGTTGGTAGCAATCAGCCCCAGCATTTT. V usage is TRBV19 and J usage is TRBJ1-5; D remains ambiguous. The CDR3 totals 14 residues. Per germline, CDR1 LNHDA and CDR2 SQIVND (reference sequence). V was clipped by 8 bases and J by 0 bases, with 11 bases between them.

The J gene is TRBJ2-1, the V gene TRBV5-1; D is undetermined. In germline, CDR1 is SGHRS, CDR2 YFSETQ. V lost 6 bases and J 3 bases, leaving 16 bases between the germline ends. The CDR3 runs 15 residues. The CDR3 sequence: CASTLEPQVYNEQFF. CDR3 in DNA: TGCGCCAGCACCTTAGAACCCCAGGTCTACAATGAGCAGTTCTTC.

The chain is built from TRBV28 and TRBJ2-7; either TRBD1 or TRBD2 may supply D (5 bases each). Germline values: CDR1 MDHEN, CDR2 SYDVKM. V lost 3 bases, J lost 3 bases, and 24 bases lay in between. The length of the CDR3 is 18 residues. The CDR3 sequence is CASSFVGFDGGSFYEQYF. The CDR3 bases are TGTGCCAGCAGTTTTGTAGGATTCGATGGGGGATCGTTCTACGAGCAGTACTTC.

This chain uses TRBV28 with TRBJ1-5, with D unclear. Trimming removed 4 bases from V and 0 bases from J, with 7 bases in between. CDR3 size: 14 residues. The germline V gene encodes CDR1 MDHEN and CDR2 SYDVKM. CDR3 DNA: TGTGCCAGCAGTTCTTCCGATAGCAATCAGCCCCAGCATTTT. Translated, it gives CASSSSDSNQPQHF.

This clone has just one count. This chain links TRBV6-6 with TRBJ2-7, with D possibly called TRBD1 or TRBD2 (8 bases each). This CDR3 is 15 amino acids long. The germline gives CDR1 MNHNY, CDR2 SVGAGI (reference sequence). V was pared by 5 bases and J by 7 bases, with 21 bases between. The CDR3 DNA sequence: TGTGCCAGCAGTCGCGGACAGGGACGCGGGAGGGAGCAGTACTTC. Its translation is CASSRGQGRGREQYF.

The chain uses TRBV7-6 and TRBJ2-1; 10 bases agree with TRBD2. Germline loops: CDR1 SGHVS, CDR2 FNYEAQ. CDR3 size: 16 residues. J gave up 7 bases and V 5 bases, and 11 bases lay outside the gene matches. CDR3 in DNA: TGTGCCAGCAGCGCAGACCTAGCGGGAGCGGGTAATGAGCAGTTCTTC. As protein: CASSADLAGAGNEQFF. The variable domain in full, with the rest retrieved from reference TRBV7-6 and TRBJ2-1, is GAGVSQSPRYKVTKRGQDVALRCDPISGHVSLYWYRQALGQGPEFLTYFNYEAQQDKSGLPNDRFSAERPEGSISTLTIQRTEQRDSAMYRCASSADLAGAGNEQFFGPGTRLTVL.

V is TRBV5-4 and J is TRBJ2-4, with D perhaps matching TRBD1 (6 bases). V was clipped by 0 bases and J by 2 bases, with 9 bases between them. Germline-derived CDR1 and CDR2 are SGHNT and YYREEE (reference sequence). This CDR3 has 15 amino acids. The CDR3 bases are TGTGCCAGCAGCTTGGAAGGGGGAACCAAAAACATTCAGTACTTC. It translates to CASSLEGGTKNIQYF.

This clone appeared a single time. The rearrangement uses TRBV5-1 and TRBJ2-5; 8 nucleotides agree with TRBD2. In germline, CDR1 is SGHRS, CDR2 YFSETQ. CDR3 length equals 15 residues. The junction had 8 bases not matched to a gene; V was cut back by 2 bases and J by 5 bases. The CDR3 loop reads CASSFRGGREETQYF. CDR3 coding DNA: TGCGCCAGCAGCTTTCGGGGGGGCCGCGAGGAGACCCAGTACTTC.